This entry lists 19 T cell receptor beta chains sequenced from one sample in a study of shared clonotypes between healthy human individuals. CD45RO-negative CD8 cells positively selected for CCR7 made up the naive population, which excluded terminally differentiated effector memory CD45RA+ cells. Using immunoSEQ multiplex PCR, the repertoire was profiled, and TCRdb retains in-frame clones only, with some absent. The profile covers over 2 million clones, with roughly 95% appearing a single time and about 1.1% taken by the ten largest. What was sequenced was naive CD8+ T cells sorted from blood. These receptors originate from a man younger than 30 in good health.

The chain uses TRBV29-1 and TRBJ1-2; D is uncertain. This CDR3 is 14 amino acids long. Trimming took off 3 bases at V and 5 bases at J, with 16 bases between the two ends. The germline V gene encodes CDR1 SQVTM and CDR2 ANQGSEA. CDR3 coding DNA: TGCAGCGTTGATTACCCGGACCAGATTTATGGCTACACCTTC. Amino acid sequence: CSVDYPDQIYGYTF.

The chain links TRBV5-4 to TRBJ1-6; 7 nucleotides match TRBD1. CDR3 length: 15 residues. Unmatched junction bases numbered 4, after V lost 0 bases and J lost 7 bases. Germline V CDR1 and CDR2: SGHNT, YYREEE (reference sequence). CDR3 nucleotide sequence: TGTGCCAGCAGCTTGGGGGGACAGCCAAATTCACCCCTCCACTTT. Translating it yields CASSLGGQPNSPLHF.

This rearrangement joins TRBV12-5 to TRBJ2-7; D might be TRBD2 (6 bases). Deletions cut 0 bases from V and 1 base from J, with 13 bases between. The germline V gene encodes CDR1 LGHNT and CDR2 FRNRAP. There are 16 residues in the CDR3. The DNA of the CDR3 is TGTGCTAGTGGTTTGGTACTGGACTACCAATCCTACGAGCAGTACTTC. Translated: CASGLVLDYQSYEQYF.

The V call is TRBV5-4, the J call TRBJ1-2, with no clear D. The CDR3 has 15 amino acids. Trimming took off 2 bases at V and 1 base at J, with 12 bases between the two ends. CDR1 and CDR2 from the germline V gene are SGHNT and YYREEE (reference sequence). The CDR3 is CASSFPETVNYGYTF. The CDR3 nucleotides read TGTGCCAGCAGCTTTCCCGAAACGGTTAACTATGGCTACACCTTC.

The chain has TRBV19 and TRBJ1-5, with D possibly being TRBD1 (6 bases). Per the germline V gene, CDR1 is LNHDA and CDR2 is SQIVND (reference sequence). Trimming cost V 7 bases and J 9 bases, with 22 bases left between them. There are 15 residues in the CDR3. CDR3 DNA: TGTGCCAGTATCCCAACTGGACCGGGGGCAATGCCCCAGCATTTT. Translation: CASIPTGPGAMPQHF.

This clone is a singleton in its sample. The chain combines TRBV6-5 with TRBJ2-2, with 8 bases fitting TRBD1. Losses at the gene ends were 1 base for V and 6 bases for J; bases not matched to a gene: 1. Per germline, CDR1 MNHEY and CDR2 SVGAGI. This CDR3 has 14 amino acids. In DNA form, the CDR3 reads TGTGCCAGCAGTTACTGGACAGGGCCCGGGGAGCTGTTTTTT. As protein: CASSYWTGPGELFF.

The chain couples TRBV13 to TRBJ2-4, with D possibly matching TRBD2 (7 bases). The CDR3 extends over 14 amino acids. With 4 bases removed from V and 5 bases from J, the gap between germline ends came to 12 bases. Looked up from germline, CDR1 is PRHDT and CDR2 is FYEKMQ (reference sequence). CDR3 sequence: CASSSRGRENIQYF. The CDR3 nucleotides read TGTGCCAGCAGCTCGAGGGGGAGGGAAAACATTCAGTACTTC.

The chain links TRBV7-9 to TRBJ2-1; no reliable D call. Between the trimmed V and J ends, which lost 4 bases and 10 bases, there was a span of 11 bases. This CDR3 region has 12 residues. Germline CDR1 reads SEHNR; CDR2 reads FQNEAQ (reference sequence). CDR3 coding DNA: TGTGCCAGCAGCTCGGATTCCGGGGAGCAGTTCTTC. The encoded protein is CASSSDSGEQFF.

The chain couples TRBV2 to TRBJ2-5; 9 bases line up with TRBD1. The V gene's germline CDR1 is SNHLY and CDR2 FYNNEI. The V gene end was trimmed by 5 bases and the J gene end by 5 bases; junction bases not matched to a gene: 9. CDR3 length: 15 residues. CDR3 coding DNA: TGTGCCAGCAGTCGGAACAGGGGGCTTGGGGAGACCCAGTACTTC. It translates to CASSRNRGLGETQYF.

The chain recombines TRBV5-4 with TRBJ2-7; 9 nucleotides agree with TRBD1. This CDR3 spans 15 amino acids. From germline, CDR1 is SGHNT and CDR2 YYREEE (reference sequence). V shed 2 bases, J shed 3 bases, and the junction held 6 bases outside the gene matches. The DNA for the CDR3 is TGTGCCAGCAGCTTAACAGGGGGCGCTTTCTACGAGCAGTACTTC. This sequence encodes CASSLTGGAFYEQYF.

This chain uses TRBV9 with TRBJ2-1; 13 bases agree with TRBD2. CDR1 is SGDLS, CDR2 YYNGEE, per germline. V dropped 4 bases and J dropped 6; count of bases not matched to a gene: 7. CDR3 length equals 16 residues. DNA for the CDR3: TGTGCCAGCAGCCACCGGACTAGCGGGAGTAGCAATGAGCAGTTCTTC. Protein product: CASSHRTSGSSNEQFF.

The chain joins TRBV4-1 to TRBJ2-7; the match to TRBD1 covers 9 bases. Losses at the gene ends were 5 bases for V and 1 base for J; bases not matched to a gene: 12. CDR3 length: 17 amino acids. CDR1 is MGHRA, CDR2 YSYEKL, per germline. The DNA for the CDR3 is TGCGCCAGCAGCAGCACCCCCTCCGGGACAGGGTCCTACGAGCAGTACTTC. Translation gives CASSSTPSGTGSYEQYF.

The chain recombines TRBV4-2 with TRBJ2-2, with D perhaps matching TRBD1 (6 bases). Looked up from germline, CDR1 is LGHNA and CDR2 is YNFKEQ. Trimming removed 3 bases at V and 4 bases at J, with 15 bases between. There are 16 residues in the CDR3. The CDR3 sequence: CASSHGQGPVTGELFF. The CDR3 bases are TGTGCCAGCAGCCACGGTCAGGGGCCGGTCACCGGGGAGCTGTTTTTT.

This clone appeared a few times. This chain uses TRBV5-6 with TRBJ2-7, with 8 nucleotides matching TRBD2. This CDR3 is built from 15 residues. J lost 3 bases, V lost 3 bases, and 8 bases had no gene match. CDR1 is SGHDT and CDR2 is YYEEEE in the germline V gene. CDR3 loop: CASSSPGLGGYEQYF. CDR3 bases: TGTGCCAGCAGCTCCCCGGGACTAGGGGGCTACGAGCAGTACTTC.

As to this clone: Distinct nucleotide sequences in the sample also encode this CDR3. The V and J genes are TRBV19 and TRBJ1-2; D is ambiguous. This CDR3 has 13 amino acids. Germline V CDR1 and CDR2: LNHDA, SQIVND (reference sequence). Trimming pared 3 bases from V and 3 bases from J, leaving 8 bases between. CDR3 sequence (DNA): TGTGCCAGTAGTATCGGCGGGGACTATGGCTACACCTTC. Protein product: CASSIGGDYGYTF.

This clone was counted a single time. The chain carries TRBV6-5 and TRBJ2-1; 7 positions agree with TRBD1. Germline trimming cut 6 bases from V and 4 bases from J; bases unmatched to any gene: 9. The CDR3 contains 15 residues. Germline CDR1 and CDR2: MNHEY and SVGAGI. CDR3 residues: CASRKGTDFYNEQFF. The CDR3 DNA is TGTGCCAGCAGGAAAGGGACAGATTTTTACAATGAGCAGTTCTTC.

The chain recombines TRBV4-2 with TRBJ2-7, with D hard to call. The CDR3 is 14 residues long. From germline, CDR1 is LGHNA and CDR2 YNFKEQ. V dropped 0 bases and J dropped 1 base, with 7 bases sitting between them. CDR3 sequence reads: CASSQDKGSYEQYF. The CDR3 coding sequence is TGTGCCAGCAGCCAAGATAAGGGATCCTACGAGCAGTACTTC.

This clone was recorded only once. This same CDR3 is encoded by further DNA sequences in the sample. The chain carries TRBV11-2 and TRBJ2-7, with no clear D. The V and J ends lost 3 bases and 4 bases respectively, with 4 bases between them. There are 11 residues in the CDR3. Germline-derived CDR1 and CDR2 are SGHAT and FQNNGV. The CDR3: CASSFSYEQYF. CDR3 bases: TGTGCCAGCAGCTTCAGTTACGAGCAGTACTTC.

This chain uses TRBV6-1 with TRBJ1-2, with D perhaps matching TRBD1 (5 bases). The ends were cut back, 11 bases at V and 4 bases at J, with 11 bases in the middle. CDR1 is MNHNS, CDR2 SASEGT, per germline. The CDR3 totals 11 residues. CDR3 sequence (DNA): TGTGCCGTTAGCGGGGGCTATGGCTACACCTTC. Protein sequence: CAVSGGYGYTF.